This T cell receptor (beta chain) originates from a study of blood T cell repertoires in COVID-19 (dated by TCRdb to about 2020). With respect to the entire study: Collaborator samples came from the United States, Italy and Spain and covered acute and convalescent phases of COVID-19. The repertoires were released in a freely available public database meant as a resource for research on the immune response to SARS-CoV-2. The samples were drawn from two sources: the first 160 participants of the ongoing ImmuneRACE study, and 1,200 or so subjects contributed by 6 global collaborators. The material from the prospective study consisted of cDNA or gDNA derived from T cells, B-cell-depleted T cells, or PBMCs. The dataset comprised deeply sampled blood TCRbeta repertoires from subjects exposed to, actively infected with, or recovered from COVID-19. Where HLA class I and class II types were available, the types were taken from metadata supplied by the sample provider, not from assay-based typing. Sample metadata almost always included a de-identified subject ID, COVID-19 status, age in years and sex. Broad study findings and their caveats: The quantity of clinical and demographic metadata differed by source and by participant and was supplied without curation.

V is trimmed back by 2 bases and J by 1 base, and the junction contains 3 bases that no gene match accounts for. CDR1 and CDR2 are read off the germline V gene as KGHSH and LQKENI. The cysteine opens and the phenylalanine closes a CDR3 of 16 amino acids. Of all the DNA, just the CDR3 is kept, 48 bases in frame from base 1. As regards this clone: This clone's antigen is unknown. The sample holds no much larger clone one base away, and base qualities are not on file.

Whole blood was collected in K2EDTA tubes by collaborating institutions according to the institutions' own protocols. Collaborator samples were shipped for TCRbeta analysis as frozen whole blood, isolated PBMCs, or DNA extracted from either sample type. TCRbeta CDR3 regions were amplified from genomic DNA by means of the immunoSEQ Assay, a bias-controlled multiplex PCR. The authors' pipeline ran thus. The number of nucleated cells in each sample was estimated by amplification of reference gene primers within the assay. Sequence reads were collapsed and filtered to measure the absolute abundance of every unique TCRbeta CDR3 rearrangement. For each sample, productive Simpson clonality was calculated as the square root of Simpson's diversity index across productive rearrangements. TCRdb carries this immuneACCESS record with in-frame sequences only. Its versions omit some clonotypes, under half of them owing to an unresolved V gene in the studies checked, with the rest unexplained. V, J and clone size reflect that table, while D and trimming were determined from the DNA. This sample lists tens of thousands of clones; approximately 86% were detected once. The ten largest clones capture about 26% of the sample.

Specimen: peripheral blood. The source is a woman at least 80 years old with active or convalescent COVID-19. The rearranged segments are TRBV18 and TRBJ1-1; TRBD1 lines up with 11 middle nucleotides. CDR3 region: CASSPGTGGSNTEAFF. The nucleotide sequence reads as follows: TGTGCCAGCTCACCAGGGACAGGGGGTTCGAACACTGAAGCTTTCTTT.